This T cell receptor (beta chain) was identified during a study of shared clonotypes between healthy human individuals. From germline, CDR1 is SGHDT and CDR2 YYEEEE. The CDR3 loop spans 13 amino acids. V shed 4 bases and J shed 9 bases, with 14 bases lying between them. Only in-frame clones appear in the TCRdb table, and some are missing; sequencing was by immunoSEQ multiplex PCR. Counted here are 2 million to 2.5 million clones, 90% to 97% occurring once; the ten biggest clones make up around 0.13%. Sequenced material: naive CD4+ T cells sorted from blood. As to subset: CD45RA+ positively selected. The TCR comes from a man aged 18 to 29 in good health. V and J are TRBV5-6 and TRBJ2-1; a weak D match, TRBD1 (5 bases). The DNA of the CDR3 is TGTGCCAGCAGCCAAACACGGCAGGGTGAGCAGTTCTTC. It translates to CASSQTRQGEQFF. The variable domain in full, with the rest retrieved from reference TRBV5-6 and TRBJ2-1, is DAGVTQSPTHLIKTRGQQVTLRCSPKSGHDTVSWYQQALGQGPQFIFQYYEEEERQRGNFPDRFSGHQFPNYSSELNVNALLLGDSALYLCASSQTRQGEQFFGPGTRLTVL.